The TCR beta chain under discussion was sequenced for a study of blood T cell repertoires in COVID-19. Authors' analysis steps: Amplifying reference gene primers gave estimates of nucleated cell counts. Clones were read by immunoSEQ multiplex PCR, and TCRdb kept only the in-frame ones, dropping some. V, J and clone size are those of that table, while D and trimming were read from the DNA. The sample lists 150,000 or so clones, around 88% occurring once. CDR1 and CDR2 from the germline V gene are SGHNT and YYREEE (reference sequence). V was clipped by 5 bases and J by 5 bases; unmatched bases: 9. The CDR3 sequence is 17 residues long.

The sample was peripheral blood. This chain links TRBV5-4 with TRBJ2-5, with TRBD2 matching over 16 bases. This TCR came from a human donor in a cohort sampled during active COVID-19. CDR3 region: CASSSGTSGGAEETQYF. The CDR3 nucleotides read TGTGCCAGCAGTTCCGGGACTAGCGGGGGGGCGGAGGAGACCCAGTACTTC.